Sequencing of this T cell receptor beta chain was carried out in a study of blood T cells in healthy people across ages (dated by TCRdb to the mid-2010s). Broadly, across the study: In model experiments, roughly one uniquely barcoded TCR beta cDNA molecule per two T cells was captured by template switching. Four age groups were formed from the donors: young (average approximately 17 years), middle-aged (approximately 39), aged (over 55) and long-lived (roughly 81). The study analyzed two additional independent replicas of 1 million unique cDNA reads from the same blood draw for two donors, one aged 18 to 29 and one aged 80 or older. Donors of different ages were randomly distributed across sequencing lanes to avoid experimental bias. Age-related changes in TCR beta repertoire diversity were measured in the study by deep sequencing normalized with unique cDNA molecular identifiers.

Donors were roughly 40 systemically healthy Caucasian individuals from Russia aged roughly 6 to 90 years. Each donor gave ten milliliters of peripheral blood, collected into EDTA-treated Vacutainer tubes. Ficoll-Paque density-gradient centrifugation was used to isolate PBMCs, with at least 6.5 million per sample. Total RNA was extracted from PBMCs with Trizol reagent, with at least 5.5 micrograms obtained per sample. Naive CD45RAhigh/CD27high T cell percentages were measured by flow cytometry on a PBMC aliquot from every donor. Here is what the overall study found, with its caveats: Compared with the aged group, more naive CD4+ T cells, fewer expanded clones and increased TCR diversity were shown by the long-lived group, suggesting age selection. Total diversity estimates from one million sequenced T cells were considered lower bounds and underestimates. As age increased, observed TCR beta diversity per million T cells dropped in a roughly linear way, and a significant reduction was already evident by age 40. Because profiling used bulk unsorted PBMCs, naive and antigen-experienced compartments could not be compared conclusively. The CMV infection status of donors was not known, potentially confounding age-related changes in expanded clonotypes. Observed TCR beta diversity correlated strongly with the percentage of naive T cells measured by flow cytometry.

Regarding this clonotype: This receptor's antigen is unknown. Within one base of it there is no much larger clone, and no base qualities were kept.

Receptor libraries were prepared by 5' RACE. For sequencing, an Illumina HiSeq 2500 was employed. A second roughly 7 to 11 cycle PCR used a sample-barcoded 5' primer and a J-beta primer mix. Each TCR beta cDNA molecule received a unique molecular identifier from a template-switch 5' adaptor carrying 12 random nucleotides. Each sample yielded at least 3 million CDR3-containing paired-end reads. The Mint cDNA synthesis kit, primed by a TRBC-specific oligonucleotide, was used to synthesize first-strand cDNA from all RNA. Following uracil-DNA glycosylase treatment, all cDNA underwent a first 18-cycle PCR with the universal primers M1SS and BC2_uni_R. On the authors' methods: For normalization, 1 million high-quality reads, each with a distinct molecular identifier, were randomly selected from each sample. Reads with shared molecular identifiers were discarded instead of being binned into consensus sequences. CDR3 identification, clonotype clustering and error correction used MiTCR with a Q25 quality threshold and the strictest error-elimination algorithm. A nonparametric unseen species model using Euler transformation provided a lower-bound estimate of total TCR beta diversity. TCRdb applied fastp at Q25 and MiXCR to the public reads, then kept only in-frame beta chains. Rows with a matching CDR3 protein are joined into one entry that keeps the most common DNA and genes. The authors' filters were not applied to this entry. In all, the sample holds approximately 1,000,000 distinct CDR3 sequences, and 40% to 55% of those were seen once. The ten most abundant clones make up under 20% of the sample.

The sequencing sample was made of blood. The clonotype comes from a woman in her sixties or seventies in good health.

CDR3 region: CASSLQKLGMKGYEQYF. The sequence in DNA is TGTGCCAGCAGTTTACAAAAACTCGGAATGAAGGGCTACGAGCAGTACTTC. The rearrangement joined TRBV28 to TRBJ2-4; the D gene cannot be named for sure. The J call is in doubt because the DNA end fits TRBJ2-7 better. CDR1 MDHEN and CDR2 SYDVKM are derived from the germline V gene. The CDR3, from cysteine to phenylalanine, totals 17 residues. Just CDR3 DNA is preserved here, 51 bases in frame from base 1.